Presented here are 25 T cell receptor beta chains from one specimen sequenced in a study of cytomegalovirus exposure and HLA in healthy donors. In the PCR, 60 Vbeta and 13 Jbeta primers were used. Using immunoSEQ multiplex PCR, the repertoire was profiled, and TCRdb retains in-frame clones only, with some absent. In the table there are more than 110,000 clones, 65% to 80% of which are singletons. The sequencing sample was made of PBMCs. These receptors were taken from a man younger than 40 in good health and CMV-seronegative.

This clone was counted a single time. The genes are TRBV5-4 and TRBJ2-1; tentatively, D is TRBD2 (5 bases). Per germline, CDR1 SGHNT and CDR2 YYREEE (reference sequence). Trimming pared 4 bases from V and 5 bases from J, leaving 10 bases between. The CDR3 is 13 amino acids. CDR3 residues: CASSGSFDNEQFF. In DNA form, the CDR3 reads TGTGCCAGCAGCGGGAGTTTCGACAATGAGCAGTTCTTC.

The CDR3: CASSLEPRHQAFF. CDR3 bases: TGTGCCAGCAGCTTAGAACCGAGACATCAAGCTTTCTTT. The chain combines TRBV7-2 with TRBJ1-1; D call uncertain. Trimming cost V 1 base and J 9 bases, with 12 bases left between them. The germline CDR1 and CDR2 sequences are SGHTA and FQGNSA. This CDR3 has 13 residues. Together with reference TRBV7-2 and TRBJ1-1, the CDR3 gives the full variable domain: GAGVSQSPSNKVTEKGKDVELRCDPISGHTALYWYRQSLGQGLEFLIYFQGNSAPDKSGLPSDRFSAERTGGSVSTLTIQRTQQEDSAVYLCASSLEPRHQAFFGQGTRLTVV.

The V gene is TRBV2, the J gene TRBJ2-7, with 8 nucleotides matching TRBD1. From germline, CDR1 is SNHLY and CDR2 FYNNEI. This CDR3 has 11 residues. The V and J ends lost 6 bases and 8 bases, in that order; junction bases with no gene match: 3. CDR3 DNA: TGTGCCAGCAGGGACAGGGCCAAGCAGTACTTC. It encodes CASRDRAKQYF.

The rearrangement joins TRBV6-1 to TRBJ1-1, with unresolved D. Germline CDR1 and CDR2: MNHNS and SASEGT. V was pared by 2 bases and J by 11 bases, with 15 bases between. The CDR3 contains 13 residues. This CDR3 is CASSEKVLSIAFF. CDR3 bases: TGTGCCAGCAGTGAAAAAGTTCTAAGTATTGCTTTCTTT.

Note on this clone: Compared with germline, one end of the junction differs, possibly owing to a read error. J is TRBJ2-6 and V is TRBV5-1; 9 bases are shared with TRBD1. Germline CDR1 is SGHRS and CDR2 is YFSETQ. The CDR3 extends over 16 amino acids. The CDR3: CASSWDRVSGANGLTF. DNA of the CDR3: TGCGCCAGCAGCTGGGACAGGGTTTCTGGGGCCAACGGCCTGACTTTC.

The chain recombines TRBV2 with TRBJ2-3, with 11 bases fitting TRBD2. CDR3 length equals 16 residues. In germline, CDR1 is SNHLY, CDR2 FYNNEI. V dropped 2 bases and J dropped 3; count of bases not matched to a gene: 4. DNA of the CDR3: TGTGCCAGCAGTGAATTGGCTAGCGGGGGGACAGATACGCAGTATTTT. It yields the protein CASSELASGGTDTQYF.

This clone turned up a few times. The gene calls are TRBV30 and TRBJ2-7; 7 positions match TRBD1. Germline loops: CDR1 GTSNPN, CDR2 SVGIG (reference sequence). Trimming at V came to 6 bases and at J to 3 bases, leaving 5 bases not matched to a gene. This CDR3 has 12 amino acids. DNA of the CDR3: TGTGCCTGCCGGGACAGAAACTACGAGCAGTACTTC. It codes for CACRDRNYEQYF. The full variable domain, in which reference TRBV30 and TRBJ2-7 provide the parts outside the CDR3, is SQTIHQWPATLVQPVGSPLSLECTVEGTSNPNLYWYRQAAGRGLQLLFYSVGIGQISSEVPQNLSASRPQDRQFILSSKKLLLSDSGFYLCACRDRNYEQYFGPGTRLTVT.

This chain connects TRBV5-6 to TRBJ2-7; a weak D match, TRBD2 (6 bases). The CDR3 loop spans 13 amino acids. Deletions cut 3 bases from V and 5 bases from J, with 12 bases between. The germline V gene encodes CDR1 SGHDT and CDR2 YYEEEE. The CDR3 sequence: CASSSGGPNEQYF. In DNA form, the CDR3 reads TGTGCCAGCAGCTCCGGGGGACCAAACGAGCAGTACTTC.

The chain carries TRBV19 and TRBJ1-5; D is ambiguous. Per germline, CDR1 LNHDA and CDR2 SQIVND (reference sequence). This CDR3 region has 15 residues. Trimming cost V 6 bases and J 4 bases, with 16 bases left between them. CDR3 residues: CASSPFGSRNQPQHF. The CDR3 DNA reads TGTGCCAGTAGCCCTTTCGGGTCACGGAATCAGCCCCAGCATTTT.

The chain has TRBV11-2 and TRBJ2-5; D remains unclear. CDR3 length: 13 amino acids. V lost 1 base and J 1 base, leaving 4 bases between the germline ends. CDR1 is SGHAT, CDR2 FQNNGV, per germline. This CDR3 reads CASSLVIQETQYF. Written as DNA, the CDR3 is TGTGCCAGCAGCTTAGTCATCCAAGAGACCCAGTACTTC. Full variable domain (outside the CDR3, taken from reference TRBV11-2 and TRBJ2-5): EAGVAQSPRYKIIEKRQSVAFWCNPISGHATLYWYQQILGQGPKLLIQFQNNGVVDDSQLPKDRFSAERLKGVDSTLKIQPAKLEDSAVYLCASSLVIQETQYFGPGTRLLVL.

The CDR3 region is CASSGSGTGGSFTF. The CDR3 DNA follows: TGTGCCAGCAGTGGGTCCGGGACAGGGGGCTCCTTCACCTTC. This rearrangement joins TRBV6-1 to TRBJ1-2; TRBD1 matches 12 bases. The CDR3 contains 14 residues. Germline V lookup: CDR1 MNHNS, CDR2 SASEGT. Germline trimming cut 4 bases from V and 13 bases from J; bases unmatched to any gene: 10.

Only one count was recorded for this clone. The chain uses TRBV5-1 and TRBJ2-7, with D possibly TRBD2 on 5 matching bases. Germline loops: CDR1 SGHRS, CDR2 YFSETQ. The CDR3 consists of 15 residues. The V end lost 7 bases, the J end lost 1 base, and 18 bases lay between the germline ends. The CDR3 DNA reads TGCGCCAGCGCCCTGAGGGCAGGTTATTCCTACGAGCAGTACTTC. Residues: CASALRAGYSYEQYF. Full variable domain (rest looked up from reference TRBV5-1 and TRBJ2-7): KAGVTQTPRYLIKTRGQQVTLSCSPISGHRSVSWYQQTPGQGLQFLFEYFSETQRNKGNFPGRFSGRQFSNSRSEMNVSTLELGDSALYLCASALRAGYSYEQYFGPGTRLTVT.

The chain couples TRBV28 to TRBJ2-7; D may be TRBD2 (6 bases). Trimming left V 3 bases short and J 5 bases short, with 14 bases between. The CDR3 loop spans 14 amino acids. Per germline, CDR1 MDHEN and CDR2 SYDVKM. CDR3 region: CASSFGGMSNEQYF. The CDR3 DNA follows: TGTGCCAGCAGTTTCGGCGGGATGAGCAACGAGCAGTACTTC.

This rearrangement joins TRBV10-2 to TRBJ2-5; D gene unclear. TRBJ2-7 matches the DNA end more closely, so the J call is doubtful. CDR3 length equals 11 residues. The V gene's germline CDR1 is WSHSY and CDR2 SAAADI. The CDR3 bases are TGCGCCAGCAGTGATTCCTACGAGCAGTACTTC. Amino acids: CASSDSYEQYF.

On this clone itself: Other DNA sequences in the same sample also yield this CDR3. The CDR3 sequence is CASSGQGGTEAFF. For the CDR3, the DNA is TGTGCCAGCAGTGGACAGGGGGGTACTGAAGCTTTCTTT. The chain links TRBV2 to TRBJ1-1; TRBD1 agrees at 9 bases. This CDR3 is 13 amino acids long. Germline V gene sequence: CDR1 SNHLY, CDR2 FYNNEI. Trimming cost V 4 bases and J 5 bases; bases outside gene matches: 2.

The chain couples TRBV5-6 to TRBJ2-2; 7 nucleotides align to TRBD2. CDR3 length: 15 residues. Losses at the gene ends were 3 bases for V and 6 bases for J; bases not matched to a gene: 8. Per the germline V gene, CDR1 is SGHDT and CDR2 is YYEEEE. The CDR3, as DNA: TGTGCCAGCAGCTGGATGACTAGCTCCCCCGGGGAGCTGTTTTTT. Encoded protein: CASSWMTSSPGELFF. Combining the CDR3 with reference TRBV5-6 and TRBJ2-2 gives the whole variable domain DAGVTQSPTHLIKTRGQQVTLRCSPKSGHDTVSWYQQALGQGPQFIFQYYEEEERQRGNFPDRFSGHQFPNYSSELNVNALLLGDSALYLCASSWMTSSPGELFFGEGSRLTVL.

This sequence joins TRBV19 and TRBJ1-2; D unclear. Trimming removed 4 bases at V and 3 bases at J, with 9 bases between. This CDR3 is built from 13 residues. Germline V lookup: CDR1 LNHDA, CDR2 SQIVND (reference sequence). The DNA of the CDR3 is TGTGCCAGTAGTACACTGAGGTACTATGGCTACACCTTC. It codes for CASSTLRYYGYTF.

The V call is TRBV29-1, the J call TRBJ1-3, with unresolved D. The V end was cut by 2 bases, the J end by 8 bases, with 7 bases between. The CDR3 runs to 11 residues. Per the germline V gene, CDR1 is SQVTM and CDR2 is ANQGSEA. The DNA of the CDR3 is TGCAGCGTTGAAATAGTTGACACCATATATTTT. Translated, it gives CSVEIVDTIYF.

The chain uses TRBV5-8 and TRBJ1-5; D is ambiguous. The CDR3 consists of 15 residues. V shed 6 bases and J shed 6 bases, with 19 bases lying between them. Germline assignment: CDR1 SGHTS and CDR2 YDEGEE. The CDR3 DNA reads TGTGCCAGCACCAAGGACTCGAGCGTGGGTCAGCCCCAGCATTTT. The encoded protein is CASTKDSSVGQPQHF.

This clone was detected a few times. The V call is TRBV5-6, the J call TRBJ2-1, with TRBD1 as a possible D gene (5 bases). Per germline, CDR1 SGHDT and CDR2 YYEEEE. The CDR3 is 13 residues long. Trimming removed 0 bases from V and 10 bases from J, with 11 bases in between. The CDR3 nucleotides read TGTGCCAGCAGCTTGGGGCAGGGTAGGGAGCAGTTCTTC. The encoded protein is CASSLGQGREQFF.

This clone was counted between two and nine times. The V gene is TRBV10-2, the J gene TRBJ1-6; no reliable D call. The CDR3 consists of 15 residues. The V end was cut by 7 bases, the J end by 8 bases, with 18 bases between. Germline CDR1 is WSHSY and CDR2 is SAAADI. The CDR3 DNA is TGCGCCAGCATTAAAAGTTTGGCAGAGGATTCACCCCTCCACTTT. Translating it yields CASIKSLAEDSPLHF.

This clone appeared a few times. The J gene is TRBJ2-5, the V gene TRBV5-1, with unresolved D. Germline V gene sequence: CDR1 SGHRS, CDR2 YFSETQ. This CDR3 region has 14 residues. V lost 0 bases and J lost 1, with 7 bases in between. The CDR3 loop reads CASSLVATQETQYF. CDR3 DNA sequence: TGCGCCAGCAGCTTGGTGGCAACCCAAGAGACCCAGTACTTC.

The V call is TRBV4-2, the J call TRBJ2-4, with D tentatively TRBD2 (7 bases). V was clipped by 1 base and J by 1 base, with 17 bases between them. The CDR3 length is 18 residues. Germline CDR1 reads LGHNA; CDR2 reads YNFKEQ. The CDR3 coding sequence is TGTGCCAGCAGCCAAGCCGAGGGGGGGGCTGGGGCCAAAAACATTCAGTACTTC. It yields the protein CASSQAEGGAGAKNIQYF.

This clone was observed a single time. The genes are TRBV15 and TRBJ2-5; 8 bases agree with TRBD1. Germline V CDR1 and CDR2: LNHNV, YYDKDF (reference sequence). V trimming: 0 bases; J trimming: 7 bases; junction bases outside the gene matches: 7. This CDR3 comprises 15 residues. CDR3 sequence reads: CATSRDPAGGATQYF. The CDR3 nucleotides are TGTGCCACCAGCAGAGATCCGGCAGGGGGCGCGACCCAGTACTTC.

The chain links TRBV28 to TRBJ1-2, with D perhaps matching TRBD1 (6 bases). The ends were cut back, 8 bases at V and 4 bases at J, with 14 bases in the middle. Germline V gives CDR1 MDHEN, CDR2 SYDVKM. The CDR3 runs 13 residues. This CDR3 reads CASVPGGRYGYTF. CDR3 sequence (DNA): TGTGCCAGCGTCCCGGGGGGGCGCTATGGCTACACCTTC.